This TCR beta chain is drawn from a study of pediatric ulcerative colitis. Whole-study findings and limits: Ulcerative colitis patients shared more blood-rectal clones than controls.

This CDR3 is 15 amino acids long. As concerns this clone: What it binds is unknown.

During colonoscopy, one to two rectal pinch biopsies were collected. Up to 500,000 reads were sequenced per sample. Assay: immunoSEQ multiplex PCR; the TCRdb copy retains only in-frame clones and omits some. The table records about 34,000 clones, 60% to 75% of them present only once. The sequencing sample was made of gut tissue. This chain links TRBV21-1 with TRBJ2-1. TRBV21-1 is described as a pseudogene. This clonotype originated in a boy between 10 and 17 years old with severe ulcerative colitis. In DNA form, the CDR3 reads TGTGCCAGCAGCTCTCGGGACGCTTCGGCGAATGAGCAGTTCTTC. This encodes CASSSRDASANEQFF.